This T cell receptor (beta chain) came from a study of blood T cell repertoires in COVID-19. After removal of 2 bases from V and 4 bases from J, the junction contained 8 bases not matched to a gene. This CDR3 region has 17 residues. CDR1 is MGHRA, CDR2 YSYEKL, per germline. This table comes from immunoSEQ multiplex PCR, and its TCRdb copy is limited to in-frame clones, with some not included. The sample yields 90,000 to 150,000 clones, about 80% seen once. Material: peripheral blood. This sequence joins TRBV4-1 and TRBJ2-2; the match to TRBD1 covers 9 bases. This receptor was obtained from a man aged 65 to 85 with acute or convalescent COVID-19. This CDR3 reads CASSQRDREIRTGELFF. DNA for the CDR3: TGCGCCAGCAGCCAACGGGACAGGGAGATCCGCACCGGGGAGCTGTTTTTT.